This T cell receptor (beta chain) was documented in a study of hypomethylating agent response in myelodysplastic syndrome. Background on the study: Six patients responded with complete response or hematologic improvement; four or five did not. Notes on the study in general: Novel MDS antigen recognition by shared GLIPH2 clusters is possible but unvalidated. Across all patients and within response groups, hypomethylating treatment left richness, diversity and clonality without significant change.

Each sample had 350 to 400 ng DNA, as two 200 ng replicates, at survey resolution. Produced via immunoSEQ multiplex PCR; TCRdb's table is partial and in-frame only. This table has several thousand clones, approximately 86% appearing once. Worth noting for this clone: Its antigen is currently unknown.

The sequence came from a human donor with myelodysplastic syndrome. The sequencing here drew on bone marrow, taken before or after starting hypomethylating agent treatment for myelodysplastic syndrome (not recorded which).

This chain's CDR3 is CASSFGGSNQPQHF. DNA for the CDR3: TGTGCCAGCAGTTTCGGGGGGAGCAATCAGCCCCAGCATTTT. The chain links TRBV27 to TRBJ1-5, with D perhaps TRBD1 (5 bases). From germline, CDR1 is MNHEY and CDR2 SMNVEV (reference sequence). V was pared by 3 bases and J by 1 base, with 7 bases between. This CDR3 contains 14 residues.